A single sample gave rise to the 21 T cell receptor beta chains below, sequenced in a study of shared clonotypes between healthy human individuals. CD8 cells regarded as naive lacked CD45RO, were positively chosen for CCR7, and omitted terminally differentiated effector memory CD45RA+ cells. Sequenced by immunoSEQ multiplex PCR; TCRdb stores in-frame clones only, minus some. Counted here are about 2.1 million clones, roughly 95% occurring once; the ten biggest clones make up 1.5% to 2%. The specimen was naive CD8+ T cells from PBMCs. The receptors shown here come from a man between 18 and 29 years old in good health. Some clones in this sample may be carry-over from other donors' samples.

The V gene is TRBV7-9, the J gene TRBJ2-5; 11 bases agree with TRBD2. Trimming removed 4 bases from V and 4 bases from J; junction bases left unmatched: 2. The CDR3 length is 14 residues. Germline V CDR1 and CDR2: SEHNR, FQNEAQ (reference sequence). The CDR3 here is CASSSGLAAETQYF. CDR3 sequence (DNA): TGTGCCAGCAGCTCGGGACTAGCGGCAGAGACCCAGTACTTC.

The chain employs TRBV15 and TRBJ2-7; 8 bases align to TRBD2. Germline CDR1 and CDR2: LNHNV and YYDKDF (reference sequence). The CDR3 extends over 17 amino acids. V was pared by 6 bases and J by 0 bases, with 13 bases of the junction left unmatched. This CDR3 is CATSSGKVSPSSYEQYF. The DNA for the CDR3 is TGTGCCACCAGTAGCGGGAAGGTTTCACCCAGCTCCTACGAGCAGTACTTC.

This chain connects TRBV4-1 to TRBJ2-5; D uncertain. V gave up 0 bases and J gave up 7 bases, with 12 bases separating them. The CDR3 is 14 residues long. From germline, CDR1 is MGHRA and CDR2 YSYEKL. CDR3 nucleotides: TGCGCCAGCAGCCAAGATGGACGGGCAGGGACCCAGTACTTC. Translating it yields CASSQDGRAGTQYF.

The V gene is TRBV16, the J gene TRBJ1-5; no clear D. This CDR3 has 15 residues. CDR1 and CDR2 (germline): KGHSY, FQNENV. V lost 3 bases to trimming and J lost 2 bases, with 11 bases between them. Here the CDR3 reads CASSHGWEGNQPQHF. In DNA form, the CDR3 reads TGTGCCAGCAGCCACGGGTGGGAGGGCAATCAGCCCCAGCATTTT.

V gene TRBV19 combines with J gene TRBJ1-1, with D tentatively TRBD1 (5 bases). The CDR3 contains 13 residues. CDR1 and CDR2 from the germline V gene are LNHDA and SQIVND (reference sequence). V was shortened by 7 bases and J by 5 bases, with 14 bases between the two germline ends. CDR3 coding DNA: TGTGCCAGTATCCCCGGGGGGGGGACTGAAGCTTTCTTT. This encodes CASIPGGGTEAFF.

This clone came up a few times. The V call is TRBV27, the J call TRBJ1-1, with a weak D call TRBD1 (5 bases). With 7 bases removed from V and 9 bases from J, the gap between germline ends came to 18 bases. Germline V gene data show CDR1 as MNHEY and CDR2 as SMNVEV (reference sequence). This CDR3 has 13 amino acids. The CDR3 bases are TGTGCCAGCACTCAAATCGGGACCGCTCAAGCTTTCTTT. Protein product: CASTQIGTAQAFF.

The rearrangement links TRBV19 to TRBJ2-1; no reliable D call. V gave up 3 bases and J gave up 2 bases, with 11 bases separating them. The CDR3 consists of 15 residues. The V gene's germline CDR1 is LNHDA and CDR2 SQIVND (reference sequence). The CDR3 loop is CASSIVRLPYNEQFF. CDR3 sequence (DNA): TGTGCCAGTAGTATTGTACGCTTACCCTACAATGAGCAGTTCTTC.

This chain links TRBV27 with TRBJ1-4; TRBD1 agrees at 7 bases. The J segment lost 5 bases and the V segment lost 5 bases, leaving 11 bases of the junction unmatched. The length of the CDR3 is 16 residues. Per the germline V gene, CDR1 is MNHEY and CDR2 is SMNVEV (reference sequence). The CDR3 spells CASSPSGTAYNEKLFF. CDR3 sequence (DNA): TGTGCCAGCAGTCCGTCGGGGACAGCTTACAATGAAAAACTGTTTTTT.

The genes are TRBV6-5 and TRBJ1-1; no reliable D call. Trimming cost V 7 bases and J 1 base, with 13 bases left between them. The germline CDR1 and CDR2 sequences are MNHEY and SVGAGI. The CDR3 covers 14 residues. The CDR3 nucleotides are TGTGCCAGCACCGAGGCAGCGCGGAACACTGAAGCTTTCTTT. Translated, it gives CASTEAARNTEAFF.

The chain uses TRBV30 and TRBJ1-1, with D unresolved. The germline V gene encodes CDR1 GTSNPN and CDR2 SVGIG (reference sequence). Trimming took 5 bases from V and 6 from J, leaving 10 bases between them. The CDR3 consists of 11 residues. CDR3 bases: TGTGCCTGGGGAACGGCGGCTGAAGCTTTCTTT. It encodes CAWGTAAEAFF.

The chain employs TRBV18 and TRBJ2-2; 10 bases agree with TRBD2. Trimming took 6 bases from V and 0 from J; bases not matched to a gene: 13. The germline V gene encodes CDR1 KGHSH and CDR2 LQKENI. This CDR3 is 19 amino acids long. CDR3 sequence: CASSGLAGATTSNTGELFF. The CDR3 coding sequence is TGTGCCAGCTCGGGTCTAGCGGGAGCCACCACTTCGAACACCGGGGAGCTGTTTTTT.

The table lists this clone with a count of one. This sequence joins TRBV19 and TRBJ2-2; D gene ambiguous. Germline lookup yields CDR1 LNHDA and CDR2 SQIVND (reference sequence). V was clipped by 8 bases and J by 5 bases, with 9 bases between them. CDR3 length: 12 amino acids. The CDR3 spells CASLDGTGELFF. CDR3 bases: TGTGCCAGTCTAGATGGGACCGGGGAGCTGTTTTTT.

The J gene is TRBJ2-1, the V gene TRBV21-1; TRBD2 reflects the table's D call only, with no check against the DNA. TRBV21-1 is designated a pseudogene. This CDR3 is 12 amino acids long. The CDR3 loop reads CASSLAGAEQFF. The CDR3 DNA reads as TGTGCCAGCAGTCTAGCGGGAGCAGAGCAGTTCTTC.

The chain carries TRBV5-1 and TRBJ2-5; D is unclear. The CDR3 is 13 residues long. The V gene lost 1 base and the J gene lost 1 base, with 5 bases spanning the gap. Germline assignment: CDR1 SGHRS and CDR2 YFSETQ. In DNA form, the CDR3 reads TGCGCCAGCAGCTTGACAGCCCAAGAGACCCAGTACTTC. Its translation is CASSLTAQETQYF.

The V gene is TRBV11-2, the J gene TRBJ1-4, with 7 bases fitting TRBD1. The CDR3 loop spans 16 amino acids. V lost 5 bases and J lost 2; bases outside the gene matches: 8. The germline V gene has CDR1 SGHAT and CDR2 FQNNGV. CDR3 in DNA: TGTGCCAGCAGCGTAACAGGGGTCCCTACTAATGAAAAACTGTTTTTT. Protein sequence: CASSVTGVPTNEKLFF. Full variable domain (outside the CDR3, taken from reference TRBV11-2 and TRBJ1-4): EAGVAQSPRYKIIEKRQSVAFWCNPISGHATLYWYQQILGQGPKLLIQFQNNGVVDDSQLPKDRFSAERLKGVDSTLKIQPAKLEDSAVYLCASSVTGVPTNEKLFFGSGTQLSVL.

This sequence joins TRBV28 and TRBJ1-1; weak D call: TRBD1 (6 bases). V gave up 3 bases and J gave up 1 base, with 21 bases separating them. This CDR3 is 18 amino acids long. The V gene's germline CDR1 is MDHEN and CDR2 SYDVKM. The CDR3 nucleotides are TGTGCCAGCAGTTTCGACATTCAGGAGGGGGAAACGAACACTGAAGCTTTCTTT. This sequence encodes CASSFDIQEGETNTEAFF.

The rearrangement links TRBV2 to TRBJ2-7, with TRBD2 identical over 9 bases. V dropped 5 bases and J dropped 3; count of bases not matched to a gene: 8. The V gene's germline CDR1 is SNHLY and CDR2 FYNNEI. The CDR3 totals 15 residues. In nucleotides, the CDR3 is TGTGCCAGCAGTACCCCCGCGGGAGGGGGCTACGAGCAGTACTTC. Its protein product is CASSTPAGGGYEQYF.

The chain has TRBV10-3 and TRBJ2-1, with 7 positions matching TRBD1. The J segment lost 0 bases and the V segment lost 11 bases, leaving 10 bases of the junction unmatched. CDR1 is ENHRY, CDR2 SYGVKD, per germline. There are 15 residues in the CDR3. Here the CDR3 DNA reads TGTGCCGCCTTCGGGACAGATAGCTCCTACAATGAGCAGTTCTTC. Amino acid sequence: CAAFGTDSSYNEQFF.

The chain joins TRBV7-6 to TRBJ2-7; 11 nucleotides match TRBD1. With V trimmed by 7 bases and J by 5 bases, 4 bases remained unmatched. Germline V lookup: CDR1 SGHVS, CDR2 FNYEAQ. The CDR3 sequence is 13 residues long. The DNA of the CDR3 is TGTGCCAGCAATGAGGGACAGGGGGACGAGCAGTACTTC. Amino acid sequence: CASNEGQGDEQYF.

The J gene is TRBJ2-4, the V gene TRBV7-8; D gene ambiguous. From germline, CDR1 is SGHVS and CDR2 FQNEAQ. Trimming removed 5 bases at V and 5 bases at J, with 19 bases between. The CDR3 is 16 residues long. The CDR3 loop reads CASSHEGRGPQNIQYF. The CDR3 DNA follows: TGTGCCAGCAGCCACGAAGGCCGAGGCCCACAAAACATTCAGTACTTC.

This chain connects TRBV30 to TRBJ2-7; D is possibly TRBD1 (5 bases). The germline V gene encodes CDR1 GTSNPN and CDR2 SVGIG (reference sequence). V gave up 2 bases and J gave up 11 bases, with 13 bases separating them. The length of the CDR3 is 11 residues. Here the CDR3 DNA reads TGTGCCTGGAGTCTAGTCCAGGGCAAGTACTTC. Its protein is CAWSLVQGKYF. Full variable domain (missing parts from reference TRBV30 and TRBJ2-7): SQTIHQWPATLVQPVGSPLSLECTVEGTSNPNLYWYRQAAGRGLQLLFYSVGIGQISSEVPQNLSASRPQDRQFILSSKKLLLSDSGFYLCAWSLVQGKYFGPGTRLTVT.